One TCR beta chain is described in this entry. Its antigen is unidentified. Germline loops: CDR1 MNHEY, CDR2 SVGAGI. Trimming took off 6 bases at V and 2 bases at J, with 17 bases between the two ends. The CDR3 spans 15 residues. Clones were sequenced by immunoSEQ multiplex PCR, and TCRdb holds only the in-frame ones, with some missing. This table has some 35,000 clones, around 90% appearing once. The sample originates from a study of regulatory dendritic cells for organ transplantation. Study conclusions and caveats: Resting memory CD8+ T cells held the most alloreactive clonotypes. Memory CD8+ clonal expansion seemed more limited with regulatory than mature dendritic cells.

The chain employs TRBV6-5 and TRBJ2-7; D tentatively fits TRBD1 or TRBD2 (5 bases each). The sample taken for sequencing was naive CD4+ T cells from blood. The subset: CD45RA+ naive T cells. The TCR sequence derives from a human donor in good health. The DNA for the CDR3 is TGTGCCAGCAGCGGGGACGGATCAGGCACCTACGAGCAGTACTTC. It codes for CASSGDGSGTYEQYF.